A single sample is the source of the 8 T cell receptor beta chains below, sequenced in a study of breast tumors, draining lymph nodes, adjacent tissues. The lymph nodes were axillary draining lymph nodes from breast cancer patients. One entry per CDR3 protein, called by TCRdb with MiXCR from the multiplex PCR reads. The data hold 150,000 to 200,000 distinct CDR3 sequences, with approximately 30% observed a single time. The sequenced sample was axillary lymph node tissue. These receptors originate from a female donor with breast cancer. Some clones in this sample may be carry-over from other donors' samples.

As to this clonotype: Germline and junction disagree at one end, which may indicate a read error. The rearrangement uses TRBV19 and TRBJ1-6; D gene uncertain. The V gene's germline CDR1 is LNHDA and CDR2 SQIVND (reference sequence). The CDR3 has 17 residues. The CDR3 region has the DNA TGTGCCAGTAGTGTCCTGGACGGGAGCTCCTATAATTCACCCCTCCCCTTT. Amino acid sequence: CASSVLDGSSYNSPLPF. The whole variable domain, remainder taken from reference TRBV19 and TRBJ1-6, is DGGITQSPKYLFRKEGQNVTLSCEQNLNHDAMYWYRQDPGQGLRLIYYSQIVNDFQKGDIAEGYSVSREKKESFPLTVTSAQKNPTAFYLCASSVLDGSSYNSPLPFGNGTRLTVT.

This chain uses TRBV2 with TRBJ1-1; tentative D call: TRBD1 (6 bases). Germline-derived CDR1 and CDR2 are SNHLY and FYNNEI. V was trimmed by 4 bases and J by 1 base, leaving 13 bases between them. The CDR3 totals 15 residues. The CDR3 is CASSVPQGSNTEAFF. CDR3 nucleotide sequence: TGTGCCAGCAGTGTACCACAGGGTTCGAACACTGAAGCTTTCTTT.

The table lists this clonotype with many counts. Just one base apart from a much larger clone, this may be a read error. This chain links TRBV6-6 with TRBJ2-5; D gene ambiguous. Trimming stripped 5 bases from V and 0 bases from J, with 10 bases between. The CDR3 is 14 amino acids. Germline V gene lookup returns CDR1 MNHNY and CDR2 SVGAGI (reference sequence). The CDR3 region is CASSHLAYQETQYF. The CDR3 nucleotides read TGTGCCAGCAGTCACTTGGCCTACCAAGAGACCCAGTACTTC.

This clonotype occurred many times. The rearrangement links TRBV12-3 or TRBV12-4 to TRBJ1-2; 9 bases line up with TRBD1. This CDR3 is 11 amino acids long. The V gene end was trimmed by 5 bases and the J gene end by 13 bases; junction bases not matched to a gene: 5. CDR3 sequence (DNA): TGTGCCAGCAGTCCCGGGACAGGGTTCACCTTC. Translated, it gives CASSPGTGFTF.

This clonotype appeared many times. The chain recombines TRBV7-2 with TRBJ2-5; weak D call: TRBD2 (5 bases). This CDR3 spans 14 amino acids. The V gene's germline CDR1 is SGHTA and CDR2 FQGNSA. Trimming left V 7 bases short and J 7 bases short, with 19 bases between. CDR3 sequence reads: CASTTLVSRGTQYF. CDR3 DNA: TGTGCCAGCACCACGCTAGTCTCCCGGGGGACCCAGTACTTC.

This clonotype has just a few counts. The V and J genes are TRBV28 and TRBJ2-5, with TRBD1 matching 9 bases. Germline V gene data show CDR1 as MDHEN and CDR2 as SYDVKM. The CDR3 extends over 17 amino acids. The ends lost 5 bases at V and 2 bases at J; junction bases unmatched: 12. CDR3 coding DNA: TGTGCCAGCAGTCCAGGACAGGGGCGAACTTCACAAGAGACCCAGTACTTC. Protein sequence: CASSPGQGRTSQETQYF.

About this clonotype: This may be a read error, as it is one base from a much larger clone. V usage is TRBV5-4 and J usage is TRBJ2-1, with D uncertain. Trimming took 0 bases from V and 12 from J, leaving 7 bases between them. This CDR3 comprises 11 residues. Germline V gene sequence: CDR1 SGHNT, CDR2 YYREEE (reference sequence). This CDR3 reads CASSLGDAQFF. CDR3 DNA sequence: TGTGCCAGCAGCTTGGGGGATGCGCAGTTCTTC.

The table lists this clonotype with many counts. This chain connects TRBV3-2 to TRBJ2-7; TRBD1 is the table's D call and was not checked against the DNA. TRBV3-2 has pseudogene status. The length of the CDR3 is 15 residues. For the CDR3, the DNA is TGTGCCAGCAGCCAAGGGGGCAGGAGCCCCTACGAGCAGTACTTC. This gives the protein CASSQGGRSPYEQYF.